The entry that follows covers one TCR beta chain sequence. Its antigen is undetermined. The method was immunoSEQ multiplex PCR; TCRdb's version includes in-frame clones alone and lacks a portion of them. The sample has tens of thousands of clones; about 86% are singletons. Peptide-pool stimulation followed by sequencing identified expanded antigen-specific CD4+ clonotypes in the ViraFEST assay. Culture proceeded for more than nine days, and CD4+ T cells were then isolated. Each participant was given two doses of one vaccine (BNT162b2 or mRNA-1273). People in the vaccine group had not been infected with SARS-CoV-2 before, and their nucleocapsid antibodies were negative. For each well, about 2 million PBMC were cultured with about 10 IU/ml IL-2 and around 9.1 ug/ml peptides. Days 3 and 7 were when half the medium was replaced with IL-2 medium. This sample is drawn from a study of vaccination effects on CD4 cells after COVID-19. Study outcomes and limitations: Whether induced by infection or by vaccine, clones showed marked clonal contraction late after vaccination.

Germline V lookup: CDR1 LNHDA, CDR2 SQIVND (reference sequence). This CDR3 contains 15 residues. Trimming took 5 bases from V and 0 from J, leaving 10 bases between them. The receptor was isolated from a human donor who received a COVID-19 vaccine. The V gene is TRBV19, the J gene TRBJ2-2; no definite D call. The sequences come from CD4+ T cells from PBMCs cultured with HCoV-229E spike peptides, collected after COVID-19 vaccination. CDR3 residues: CASSPDGPNTGELFF. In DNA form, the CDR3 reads TGTGCCAGTAGTCCGGACGGACCGAACACCGGGGAGCTGTTTTTT.